The rows below give T cell receptor beta chains drawn from one sample of a study of blood T cell repertoires in COVID-19. Clones were sequenced by immunoSEQ multiplex PCR, and TCRdb holds only the in-frame ones, with some missing. The sample yields fewer than 650,000 clones, less than 90% seen once. Material: peripheral blood. These receptors came from a woman aged 45-65 years with COVID-19, enrolled during active disease. CDR3s include the opening cysteine and the closing phenylalanine or tryptophan. A D gene is named only where the DNA matches it firmly. Clone size is shown for a subset of rows, as once, few, many or a class of expanded clone.

V gene	J gene	D gene	clone size	CDR3 protein	CDR3 DNA
TRBV19	TRBJ1-2	TRBD1	NA	CASSIKGAGNYGYTF	TGTGCCAGTAGTATCAAGGGGGCCGGGAACTATGGCTACACCTTC
TRBV5-5	TRBJ1-4	NA	once	CASSSPNEKLFF	TGTGCCAGCAGCTCCCCAAATGAAAAACTGTTTTTT
TRBV28	TRBJ2-7	TRBD1	once	CASSPTGGPSGEQYF	TGTGCCAGCAGCCCCACAGGGGGCCCTTCTGGCGAGCAGTACTTC
TRBV5-6	TRBJ1-5	NA	NA	CASSLLALRDQPQHF	TGTGCCAGCAGCTTGTTGGCCTTACGGGATCAGCCCCAGCATTTT
TRBV6-5	TRBJ2-4	TRBD1	NA	CASGAGTGKDIQYF	TGTGCCAGCGGAGCCGGGACAGGGAAAGACATTCAGTACTTC
TRBV29-1	TRBJ2-1	TRBD2	NA	CSADWGGGADEQFF	TGCAGCGCAGACTGGGGCGGGGGGGCCGATGAGCAGTTCTTC
TRBV6-5	TRBJ2-7	TRBD1	NA	CASSPGTGSYEQYF	TGTGCCAGCAGCCCCGGGACAGGGTCCTACGAGCAGTACTTC
TRBV3-1/TRBV3-2	TRBJ2-1	NA	NA	CASSLSGGTYNEQFF	TGTGCCAGCAGCCTTTCAGGGGGGACCTACAATGAGCAGTTCTTC
TRBV7-9	TRBJ1-5	TRBD1	NA	CASSPGTGFQHF	TGTGCCAGCAGCCCAGGGACAGGTTTTCAGCATTTT
TRBV19	TRBJ1-1	NA	NA	CASSITDSAVSTEAFF	TGTGCCAGTAGTATCACGGACTCCGCGGTGAGCACTGAAGCTTTCTTT
TRBV19	TRBJ2-2	TRBD2	NA	CASMVGGAVGELFF	TGTGCCAGTATGGTCGGGGGGGCCGTCGGGGAGCTGTTTTTT
TRBV6-1	TRBJ2-2	NA	NA	CASSEWIRGADTGELFF	TGTGCCAGCAGTGAATGGATACGGGGGGCAGACACCGGGGAGCTGTTTTTT
TRBV10-3	TRBJ1-2	NA	NA	CAISEGQGSYGYTF	TGTGCCATCAGTGAGGGTCAGGGCTCTTATGGCTACACCTTC
TRBV12-3/TRBV12-4	TRBJ2-1	NA	NA	CASSLYREQFF	TGTGCCAGCAGCCTCTATAGAGAGCAGTTCTTC
TRBV6-5	TRBJ1-1	NA	NA	CASSIRGMNTEAFF	TGTGCCAGCAGCATCCGCGGCATGAACACTGAAGCTTTCTTT
TRBV23-1	TRBJ2-1	NA	NA	CASSLGTHGDEQFF	TGCGCCAGCAGCCTGGGGACTCACGGCGATGAGCAGTTCTTC
TRBV20-1	TRBJ1-2	TRBD1	NA	CSAADRVGYTF	TGCAGTGCTGCGGACAGGGTTGGCTACACCTTC
TRBV5-6	TRBJ1-4	NA	NA	CASSLGQREKLFF	TGTGCCAGCAGCTTGGGACAGAGGGAAAAACTGTTTTTT
TRBV9	TRBJ1-2	NA	NA	CASSVADSNYGYTF	TGTGCCAGCAGCGTAGCGGACAGCAACTATGGCTACACCTTC
TRBV3-1/TRBV3-2	TRBJ2-1	TRBD2	NA	CASSHSSGGSTNEQFF	TGTGCCAGCAGCCATTCTAGCGGGGGGTCTACCAATGAGCAGTTCTTC
TRBV10-3	TRBJ2-1	TRBD2	NA	CAISPDSGGPLRNEQFF	TGTGCCATCAGTCCGGATAGCGGGGGGCCATTGAGGAATGAGCAGTTCTTC
TRBV7-6	TRBJ1-2	NA	NA	CASSSRPAGNYGYTF	TGTGCCAGCAGCTCCCGGCCCGCCGGGAACTATGGCTACACCTTC
TRBV2	TRBJ2-5	TRBD2	once	CATEAGRQETQYF	TGTGCCACCGAAGCGGGGAGGCAAGAGACCCAGTACTTC
TRBV6-5	TRBJ1-2	NA	NA	CASKLQGSGYTF	TGTGCCAGCAAGCTCCAGGGTAGTGGCTACACCTTC
TRBV7-3	TRBJ1-1	TRBD1	NA	CASSLQGANTEAFF	TGTGCCAGCAGCCTACAGGGGGCGAACACTGAAGCTTTCTTT
TRBV30	TRBJ2-1	NA	NA	CAWTRAQLVREQFF	TGTGCCTGGACCAGAGCCCAACTAGTGAGGGAGCAGTTCTTC
TRBV30	TRBJ1-5	NA	NA	CAWSQRGGDQPQHF	TGTGCCTGGAGTCAGAGGGGAGGGGATCAGCCCCAGCATTTT
TRBV12-5	TRBJ2-6	NA	NA	CASGLVLRGISGANVLTF	TGTGCTAGTGGTTTGGTACTTAGAGGGATCTCTGGGGCCAACGTCCTGACTTTC
TRBV2	TRBJ2-4	NA	NA	CASSEYRDGIQYF	TGTGCCAGCAGTGAATACAGGGACGGCATTCAGTACTTC
TRBV28	TRBJ2-7	NA	NA	CASSLAGLGEQYF	TGTGCCAGCAGTTTAGCAGGGCTAGGCGAGCAGTACTTC
TRBV3-1/TRBV3-2	TRBJ1-2	NA	NA	CASSQGRRDGYTF	TGTGCCAGCAGCCAGGGTCGCCGGGATGGCTACACCTTC
TRBV4-2	TRBJ2-2	TRBD2	NA	CASSQVGTSQFPGELFF	TGTGCCAGCAGCCAAGTCGGGACTAGCCAATTCCCCGGGGAGCTGTTTTTT
TRBV5-1	TRBJ1-4	NA	NA	CASSLDRPSREKLFF	TGCGCCAGCAGCTTGGATAGGCCCTCTAGGGAAAAACTGTTTTTT
TRBV7-9	TRBJ2-3	TRBD2	NA	CASRGETGRGFPDTQYF	TGTGCCAGCCGAGGGGAAACTGGGCGGGGGTTCCCAGATACGCAGTATTTT
TRBV9	TRBJ1-2	NA	NA	CASSVPTGNGYTF	TGTGCCAGCAGCGTCCCCACAGGGAATGGCTACACCTTC